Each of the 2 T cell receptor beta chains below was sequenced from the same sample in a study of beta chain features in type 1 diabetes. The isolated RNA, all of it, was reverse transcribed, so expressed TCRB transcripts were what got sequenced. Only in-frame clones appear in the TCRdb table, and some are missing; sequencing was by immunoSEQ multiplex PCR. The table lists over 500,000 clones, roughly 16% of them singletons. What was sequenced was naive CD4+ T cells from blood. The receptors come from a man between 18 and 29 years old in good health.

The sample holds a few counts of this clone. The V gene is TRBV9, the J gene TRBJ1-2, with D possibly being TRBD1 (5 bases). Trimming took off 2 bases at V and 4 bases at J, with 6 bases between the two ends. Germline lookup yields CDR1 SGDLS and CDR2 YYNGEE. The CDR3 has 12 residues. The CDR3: CASSVQGYGYTF. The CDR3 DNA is TGTGCCAGCAGCGTTCAGGGCTATGGCTACACCTTC.

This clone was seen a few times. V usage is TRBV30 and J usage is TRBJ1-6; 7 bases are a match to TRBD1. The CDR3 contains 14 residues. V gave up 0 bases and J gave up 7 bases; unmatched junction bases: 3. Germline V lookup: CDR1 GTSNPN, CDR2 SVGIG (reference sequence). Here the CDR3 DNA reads TGTGCCTGGAGTGTACCAGGGGGAAATTCACCCCTCCACTTT. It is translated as CAWSVPGGNSPLHF.